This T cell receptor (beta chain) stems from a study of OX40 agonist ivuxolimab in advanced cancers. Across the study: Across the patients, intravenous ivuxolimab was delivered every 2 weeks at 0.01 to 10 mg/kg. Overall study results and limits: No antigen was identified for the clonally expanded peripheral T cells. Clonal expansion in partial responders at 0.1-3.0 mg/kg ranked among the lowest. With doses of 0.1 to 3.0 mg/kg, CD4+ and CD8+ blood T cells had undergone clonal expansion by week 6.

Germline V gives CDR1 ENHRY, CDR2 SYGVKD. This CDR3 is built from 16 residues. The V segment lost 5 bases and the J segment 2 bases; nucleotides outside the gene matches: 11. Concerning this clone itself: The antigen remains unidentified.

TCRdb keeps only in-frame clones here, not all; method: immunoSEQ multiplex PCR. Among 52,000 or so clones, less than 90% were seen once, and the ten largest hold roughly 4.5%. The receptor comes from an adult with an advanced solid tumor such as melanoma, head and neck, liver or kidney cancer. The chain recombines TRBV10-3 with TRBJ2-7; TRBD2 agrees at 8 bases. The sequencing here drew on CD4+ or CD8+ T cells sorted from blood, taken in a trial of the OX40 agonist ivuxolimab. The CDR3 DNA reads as TGTGCCATCAGTTCCGGGGCGGGAGGAAAGGCCTACGAGCAGTACTTC. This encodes CAISSGAGGKAYEQYF.